Sequencing of this T cell receptor (beta chain) was carried out in a study of cytomegalovirus exposure and HLA in healthy donors. Findings and caveats of the study: Prior analysis indicated that the majority of TCR beta V segments exhibited productivity approximately 90% or approximately 30% of the time. As a later analysis revealed, most CMV-associated TCR beta chains appeared HLA-restricted. Available immune exposure information was restricted to CMV serostatus only. Most TCR sequences showed up rarely, but some public TCRs showed up in many donors.

The PCR employed 60 Vbeta primers together with 13 Jbeta primers. TCRdb keeps only in-frame clones here, not all; method: immunoSEQ multiplex PCR. The data contain just over 150,000 clones, approximately 80% of them seen just once; the ten biggest clones take up around 5.8%. V dropped 8 bases and J dropped 0 bases, with 14 bases sitting between them. Germline CDR1 is SQVTM and CDR2 is ANQGSEA. There are 14 residues in the CDR3. Remarks on this clone: The antigen remains undetermined.

V and J are TRBV29-1 and TRBJ2-1, with no clear D. The sequencing sample was made of PBMCs. The sequence was obtained from a male donor in good health and CMV-seropositive. The DNA for the CDR3 is TGCAGCTTAGTCGAGCGAAGCTCCTACAATGAGCAGTTCTTC. Translation: CSLVERSSYNEQFF.